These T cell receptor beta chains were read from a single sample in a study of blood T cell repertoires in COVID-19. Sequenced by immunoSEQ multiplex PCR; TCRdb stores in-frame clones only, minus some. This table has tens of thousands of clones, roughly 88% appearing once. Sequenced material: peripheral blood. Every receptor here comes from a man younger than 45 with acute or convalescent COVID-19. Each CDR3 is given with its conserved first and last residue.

CDR3aa: CASRTGMVPYEQYF; v_gene: TRBV2
CDR3aa: CAWSGDGYGYTF; v_gene: TRBV30
CDR3aa: CASSYSINSADTIYF; v_gene: TRBV6-5
CDR3aa: CASSLDGVNQPQHF; v_gene: TRBV5-1
CDR3aa: CASRRGGGSYNEQFF; v_gene: TRBV7-2
CDR3aa: CASSLNRGTEAFF; v_gene: TRBV6-5
CDR3aa: CAWSYDTNTGELFF; v_gene: TRBV30
CDR3aa: CASPGSLDGGTQYF; v_gene: TRBV5-8
CDR3aa: CASTRTSGRAPYEQYF; v_gene: TRBV5-6
CDR3aa: CASSSPSGQGTDTQYF; v_gene: TRBV27